These 24 T cell receptor beta chains came from one sample sequenced in a study of shared clonotypes between healthy human individuals. Profiled with immunoSEQ multiplex PCR; TCRdb holds only in-frame clones, not every one. The sample lists 760,000 or so clones; about 97% were seen once. CD8 cells regarded as naive lacked CD45RO, were positively chosen for CCR7, and omitted terminally differentiated effector memory CD45RA+ cells. The specimen was naive CD8+ T cells sorted from blood. Every receptor here comes from a man aged 25-45 years in good health.

The gene calls are TRBV11-2 and TRBJ2-7; D is possibly TRBD1 (7 bases). Germline CDR1 and CDR2: SGHAT and FQNNGV. V shed 4 bases and J shed 2 bases, with 15 bases lying between them. This CDR3 region has 15 residues. In nucleotides, the CDR3 is TGTGCCAGCAGCTCCACGCGGGACAGTGCCTACGAGCAGTACTTC. It translates to CASSSTRDSAYEQYF. The complete variable domain, with remaining parts taken from reference TRBV11-2 and TRBJ2-7, reads EAGVAQSPRYKIIEKRQSVAFWCNPISGHATLYWYQQILGQGPKLLIQFQNNGVVDDSQLPKDRFSAERLKGVDSTLKIQPAKLEDSAVYLCASSSTRDSAYEQYFGPGTRLTVT.

The rearrangement links TRBV5-1 to TRBJ2-5, with 7 bases aligning to TRBD1. CDR3 length: 16 amino acids. The V gene's germline CDR1 is SGHRS and CDR2 YFSETQ. Unmatched junction bases numbered 9, after V lost 3 bases and J lost 1 base. CDR3 sequence: CASSSDWDRLQETQYF. CDR3 nucleotides: TGCGCCAGCAGCTCCGATTGGGACAGACTCCAAGAGACCCAGTACTTC.

This clone appeared a single time. J is TRBJ2-1 and V is TRBV27, with a possible D match to TRBD2 (5 bases). This CDR3 region has 17 residues. CDR1 is MNHEY and CDR2 is SMNVEV in the germline V gene (reference sequence). Trimming cost V 1 base and J 5 bases, with 18 bases left between them. CDR3 amino acids: CASSLWYEGPPNNEQFF. DNA for the CDR3: TGTGCCAGCAGTTTATGGTACGAGGGCCCCCCCAACAATGAGCAGTTCTTC.

This chain joins TRBV2 and TRBJ2-5; 11 bases agree with TRBD2. CDR1 SNHLY and CDR2 FYNNEI come from the germline V gene. The CDR3 has 16 residues. With 3 bases clipped from V and 3 bases from J, the junction kept 6 bases outside the gene matches. The CDR3 DNA reads TGTGCCAGCAGTGATCCGGGACTAGCGGAAAAAGAGACCCAGTACTTC. This translates into CASSDPGLAEKETQYF.

CDR3 sequence reads: CASSLAQGAASGNTIYF. The CDR3 bases are TGTGCCAGCAGTTTAGCACAGGGTGCTGCGAGCGGAAACACCATATATTTT. The V call is TRBV28, the J call TRBJ1-3; possibly TRBD1 for D (6 bases). The CDR3 is made up of 17 amino acids. Between the trimmed V and J ends, which lost 2 bases and 4 bases, there was a span of 18 bases. Germline V gene data show CDR1 as MDHEN and CDR2 as SYDVKM.

The V gene is TRBV5-1, the J gene TRBJ2-2, with D possibly TRBD2 on 6 matching bases. CDR1 is SGHRS, CDR2 YFSETQ, per germline. The CDR3 has 15 amino acids. The V gene lost 4 bases and the J gene lost 5 bases, with 15 bases spanning the gap. CDR3 coding DNA: TGCGCCAGCAGCCCTGAGGAGGGTTGGACCGGGGAGCTGTTTTTT. It specifies CASSPEEGWTGELFF.

The chain uses TRBV27 and TRBJ2-5; TRBD1 aligns across 9 bases. Germline V gene sequence: CDR1 MNHEY, CDR2 SMNVEV (reference sequence). V shed 3 bases and J 5 bases; nucleotides not matched to a gene: 4. This CDR3 has 14 amino acids. CDR3 nucleotides: TGTGCCAGCAGTTTCGGGACAGGGTGGGAGACCCAGTACTTC. Its translation is CASSFGTGWETQYF.

The chain is built from TRBV13 and TRBJ2-7; 11 positions agree with TRBD1. Germline V gives CDR1 PRHDT, CDR2 FYEKMQ (reference sequence). The CDR3 loop spans 15 amino acids. Germline trimming cut 4 bases from V and 3 bases from J; bases unmatched to any gene: 5. The CDR3 reads CASSSGDRGIYEQYF. CDR3 in DNA: TGTGCCAGCAGCTCAGGGGACAGGGGGATCTACGAGCAGTACTTC.

This clone was observed a handful of times. The CDR3 DNA sequence: TGTGCCAGCAGTGAAGACCCGCCGGCGGGAGGGGGCGAGCAGTACTTC. Encoded protein: CASSEDPPAGGGEQYF. The rearrangement links TRBV6-1 to TRBJ2-7, with TRBD2 matching 9 bases. This CDR3 comprises 16 residues. The ends lost 1 base at V and 6 bases at J; junction bases unmatched: 10. The germline CDR1 and CDR2 sequences are MNHNS and SASEGT.

The chain joins TRBV25-1 to TRBJ2-5; D not resolved. This CDR3 contains 14 residues. Trimming took 3 bases from V and 4 from J, leaving 12 bases between them. Germline V gene sequence: CDR1 MGHDK, CDR2 SYGVNS. CDR3 DNA sequence: TGTGCCAGCAGTGAGGCCGGGTGGGGAGAGACCCAGTACTTC. Its protein is CASSEAGWGETQYF.

This chain's CDR3 is CSGYGMTSGESYEQYF. The CDR3 DNA follows: TGCAGCGGATATGGTATGACTAGCGGGGAGTCCTACGAGCAGTACTTC. The rearrangement joins TRBV29-1 to TRBJ2-7, with 11 positions matching TRBD2. Germline CDR1 reads SQVTM; CDR2 reads ANQGSEA. The junction had 12 bases not matched to a gene; V was cut back by 7 bases and J by 1 base. The CDR3 sequence is 16 residues long.

This clone is a singleton in its sample. V usage is TRBV27 and J usage is TRBJ2-1; no reliable D call. Germline CDR1 is MNHEY and CDR2 is SMNVEV (reference sequence). CDR3 length: 15 residues. V shed 3 bases and J shed 0 bases, with 9 bases lying between them. The chain's CDR3 is CASSFSMGSYNEQFF. The CDR3 DNA sequence: TGTGCCAGCAGTTTCAGTATGGGCTCCTACAATGAGCAGTTCTTC.

This chain connects TRBV27 to TRBJ2-5, with D possibly called TRBD1 or TRBD2 (5 bases each). V gave up 5 bases and J gave up 7 bases, with 26 bases separating them. The CDR3 runs 17 residues. Germline assignment: CDR1 MNHEY and CDR2 SMNVEV (reference sequence). CDR3 in amino acids: CASSGLRDLWTRGTQYF. The CDR3 DNA sequence: TGTGCCAGCAGTGGCCTCCGGGACCTCTGGACACGGGGGACCCAGTACTTC.

The chain is built from TRBV23-1 and TRBJ1-4; D not resolved. TRBV23-1 is identified as an open reading frame with a role that is uncertain. Trimming took off 4 bases at V and 4 bases at J, with 13 bases between the two ends. The CDR3 runs 15 residues. In DNA, the CDR3 is TGCGCCAGCAGTCTGTGGTCAGAAGTTAATGAAAAACTGTTTTTT. Translated, it gives CASSLWSEVNEKLFF.

The genes are TRBV7-2 and TRBJ2-7, with D perhaps matching TRBD2 (5 bases). The CDR3 is made up of 14 amino acids. Trimming removed 3 bases at V and 2 bases at J, with 11 bases between. Looked up from germline, CDR1 is SGHTA and CDR2 is FQGNSA. CDR3 protein: CASSFSPGTYEQYF. DNA for the CDR3: TGTGCCAGCAGCTTTAGCCCGGGGACCTACGAGCAGTACTTC.

Only one count was recorded for this clone. V is TRBV7-9 and J is TRBJ1-1, with 8 bases identical to TRBD1. The CDR3 totals 12 residues. V gave up 6 bases and J gave up 6 bases; unmatched junction bases: 3. Germline values: CDR1 SEHNR, CDR2 FQNEAQ (reference sequence). The CDR3 region is CASRKQGAEAFF. CDR3 sequence (DNA): TGTGCCAGCAGGAAACAGGGGGCTGAAGCTTTCTTT.

The rearrangement joins TRBV13 to TRBJ1-4, with TRBD1 as a possible D gene (6 bases). The germline gives CDR1 PRHDT, CDR2 FYEKMQ (reference sequence). Deletions cut 5 bases from V and 4 bases from J, with 14 bases between. The CDR3 length is 15 residues. CDR3 amino acids: CASSLRGGHNEKLFF. As DNA, the CDR3 is TGTGCCAGCAGCCTCCGGGGGGGGCATAATGAAAAACTGTTTTTT. The whole variable domain, remainder taken from reference TRBV13 and TRBJ1-4, is AAGVIQSPRHLIKEKRETATLKCYPIPRHDTVYWYQQGPGQDPQFLISFYEKMQSDKGSIPDRFSAQQFSDYHSELNMSSLELGDSALYFCASSLRGGHNEKLFFGSGTQLSVL.

The chain uses TRBV5-8 and TRBJ1-5; a possible D gene is TRBD1 (5 bases). Trimming left V 0 bases short and J 6 bases short, with 13 bases between. The CDR3 extends over 15 amino acids. From germline, CDR1 is SGHTS and CDR2 YDEGEE. CDR3 region: CASSLAGFGAQPQHF. The DNA for the CDR3 is TGTGCCAGCAGCTTGGCAGGGTTTGGGGCTCAGCCCCAGCATTTT. The variable domain in full, completed from reference TRBV5-8 and TRBJ1-5, reads EAGVTQSPTHLIKTRGQQATLRCSPISGHTSVYWYQQALGLGLQFLLWYDEGEERNRGNFPPRFSGRQFPNYSSELNVNALELEDSALYLCASSLAGFGAQPQHFGDGTRLSIL.

The genes are TRBV14 and TRBJ2-5; D unclear. The V and J ends lost 3 bases and 2 bases respectively, with 13 bases between them. The germline CDR1 and CDR2 sequences are SGHDN and FVKESK. This CDR3 is built from 15 residues. The CDR3 region is CASSHLSGVQETQYF. The CDR3, as DNA: TGTGCCAGCAGCCACCTAAGTGGGGTACAAGAGACCCAGTACTTC.

The chain couples TRBV6-6 to TRBJ2-7; a possible D gene is TRBD2 (5 bases). Germline V gene lookup returns CDR1 MNHNY and CDR2 SVGAGI (reference sequence). The CDR3 length is 12 residues. Trimming left V 6 bases short and J 5 bases short, with 11 bases between. The CDR3: CASRRGGHEQYF. CDR3 in DNA: TGTGCCAGCAGACGCGGAGGTCACGAGCAGTACTTC.

The rearrangement uses TRBV27 and TRBJ2-7; 8 bases agree with TRBD1. The CDR3 length is 13 residues. The germline V gene encodes CDR1 MNHEY and CDR2 SMNVEV (reference sequence). The V segment lost 3 bases and the J segment 9 bases; nucleotides outside the gene matches: 7. In DNA form, the CDR3 reads TGTGCCAGCAGTTTGGGCCCGGGGACAGGGCAGTACTTC. This codes for CASSLGPGTGQYF.

The J gene is TRBJ1-3, the V gene TRBV29-1, with 7 nucleotides matching TRBD1. CDR1 SQVTM and CDR2 ANQGSEA come from the germline V gene. V was pared by 7 bases and J by 0 bases, with 6 bases of the junction left unmatched. The CDR3 length is 14 residues. The CDR3 here is CSAATGTSGNTIYF. The CDR3 nucleotides read TGCAGCGCTGCGACAGGGACCTCTGGAAACACCATATATTTT. The variable domain in full, completed from reference TRBV29-1 and TRBJ1-3, reads SAVISQKPSRDICQRGTSLTIQCQVDSQVTMMFWYRQQPGQSLTLIATANQGSEATYESGFVIDKFPISRPNLTFSTLTVSNMSPEDSSIYLCSAATGTSGNTIYFGEGSWLTVV.

The chain joins TRBV27 to TRBJ2-5; tentatively, D is TRBD1 or TRBD2 (5 bases each). Trimming took 5 bases from V and 5 from J, leaving 24 bases between them. Germline-derived CDR1 and CDR2 are MNHEY and SMNVEV (reference sequence). The CDR3 extends over 17 amino acids. CDR3 amino acids: CASSDLPGPNLGETQYF. The CDR3 DNA follows: TGTGCCAGCAGTGACCTACCGGGACCCAACTTGGGGGAGACCCAGTACTTC.

Comments on this clone: The junction shows a germline mismatch at one end, possibly a read error. The chain carries TRBV7-7 and TRBJ2-1, with D maybe TRBD2 (5 bases). From germline, CDR1 is SSHAT and CDR2 FNYEAQ (reference sequence). The CDR3 loop spans 14 amino acids. In DNA, the CDR3 is TGTGCTAGCAGCTTGGATAGCGCGAGAGGTGAGCAGTTCTTC. Translating gives CASSLDSARGEQFF.